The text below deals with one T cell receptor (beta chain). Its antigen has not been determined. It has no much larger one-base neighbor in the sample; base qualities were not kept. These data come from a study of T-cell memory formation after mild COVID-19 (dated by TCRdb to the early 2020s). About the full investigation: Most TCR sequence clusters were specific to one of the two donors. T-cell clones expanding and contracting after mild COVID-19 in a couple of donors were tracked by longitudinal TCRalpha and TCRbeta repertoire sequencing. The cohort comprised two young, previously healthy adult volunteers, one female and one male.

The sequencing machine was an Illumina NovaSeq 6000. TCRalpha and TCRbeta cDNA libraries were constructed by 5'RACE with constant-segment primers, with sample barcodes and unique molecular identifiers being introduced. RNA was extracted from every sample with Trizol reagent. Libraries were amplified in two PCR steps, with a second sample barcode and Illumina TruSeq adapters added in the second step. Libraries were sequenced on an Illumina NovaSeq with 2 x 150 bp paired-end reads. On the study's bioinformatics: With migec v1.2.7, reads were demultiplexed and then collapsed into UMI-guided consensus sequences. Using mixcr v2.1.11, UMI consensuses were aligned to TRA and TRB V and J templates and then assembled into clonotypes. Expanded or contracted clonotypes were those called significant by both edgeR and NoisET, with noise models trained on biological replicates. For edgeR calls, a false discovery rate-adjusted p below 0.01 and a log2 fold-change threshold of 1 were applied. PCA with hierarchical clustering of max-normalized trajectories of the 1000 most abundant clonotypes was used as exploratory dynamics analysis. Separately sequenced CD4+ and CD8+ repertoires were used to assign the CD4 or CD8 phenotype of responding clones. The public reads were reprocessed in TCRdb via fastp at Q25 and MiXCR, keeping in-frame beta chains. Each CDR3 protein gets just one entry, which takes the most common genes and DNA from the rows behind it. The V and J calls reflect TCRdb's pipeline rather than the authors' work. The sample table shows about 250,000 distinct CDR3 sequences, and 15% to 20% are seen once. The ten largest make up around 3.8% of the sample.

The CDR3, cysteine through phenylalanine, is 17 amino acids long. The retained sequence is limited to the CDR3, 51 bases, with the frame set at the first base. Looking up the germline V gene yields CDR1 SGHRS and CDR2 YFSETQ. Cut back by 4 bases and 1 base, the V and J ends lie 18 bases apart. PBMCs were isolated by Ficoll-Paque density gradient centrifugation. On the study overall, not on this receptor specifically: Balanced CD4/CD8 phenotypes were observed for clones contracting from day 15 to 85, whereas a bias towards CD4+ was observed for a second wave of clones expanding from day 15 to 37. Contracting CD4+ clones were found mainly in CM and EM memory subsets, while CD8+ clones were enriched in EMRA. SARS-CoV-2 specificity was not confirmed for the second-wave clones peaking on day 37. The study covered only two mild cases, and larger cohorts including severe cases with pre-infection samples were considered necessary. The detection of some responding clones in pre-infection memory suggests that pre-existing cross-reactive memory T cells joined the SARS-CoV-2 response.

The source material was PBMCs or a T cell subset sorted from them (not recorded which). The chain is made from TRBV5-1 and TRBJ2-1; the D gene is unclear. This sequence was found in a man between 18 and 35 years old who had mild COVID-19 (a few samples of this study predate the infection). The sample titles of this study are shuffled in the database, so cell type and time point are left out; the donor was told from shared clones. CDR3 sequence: CASSLRTRLYSYNEQFF. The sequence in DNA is TGCGCCAGCAGCCTTAGAACTCGCCTTTATTCCTACAATGAGCAGTTCTTC.